These 18 T cell receptor beta chains originate from one sample sequenced in a study of CD8 T cells in ankylosing spondylitis. TCRdb redid the calling of the 5' RACE reads with MiXCR, one entry per CDR3 protein. Of around 540,000 distinct CDR3 sequences in the sample, roughly 13% were seen once. Study observations and caveats: Seemingly distinctive of ankylosing spondylitis blood was a TCR beta motif formed by eight highly homologous variants.

No cognate antigen is known for these TCRs. What was sequenced was blood, either unsorted or a sorted T cell fraction (not recorded which). Receptor source: a male donor with ankylosing spondylitis.

This chain uses TRBV14 with TRBJ2-7; the D gene could be TRBD1 or TRBD2 (5 bases each). Germline V gene sequence: CDR1 SGHDN, CDR2 FVKESK. The V and J ends lost 2 bases and 2 bases respectively, with 7 bases between them. The CDR3 has 13 amino acids. This chain's CDR3 is CASSQPGPYEQYF. CDR3 nucleotide sequence: TGTGCCAGCAGCCAACCGGGACCCTACGAGCAGTACTTC.

This chain uses TRBV5-1 with TRBJ1-1; 11 bases agree with TRBD1. V lost 4 bases, J lost 6 bases, and 8 bases stayed unmatched. The germline V gene has CDR1 SGHRS and CDR2 YFSETQ. The CDR3 extends over 15 amino acids. CDR3 residues: CASSTGQGGYAEAFF. The CDR3 nucleotides are TGCGCCAGCAGCACGGGACAGGGGGGATACGCTGAAGCTTTCTTT.

There are a few counts of this clonotype. The V gene is TRBV29-1, the J gene TRBJ1-2; D is uncertain. Germline CDR1 reads SQVTM; CDR2 reads ANQGSEA. This CDR3 is built from 19 residues. V was pared by 3 bases and J by 4 bases, with 30 bases between. The CDR3, as DNA: TGCAGCGTTGAGATCGTCGCCCCTATCAATAGCTACCGCGGCTATGGCTACACCTTC. It is translated as CSVEIVAPINSYRGYGYTF.

This clonotype was counted between two and nine times. The rearrangement joins TRBV5-1 to TRBJ1-2; no definite D call. Deletions cut 4 bases from V and 3 bases from J, with 7 bases between. The CDR3 consists of 12 residues. Germline V gives CDR1 SGHRS, CDR2 YFSETQ. The CDR3 DNA follows: TGCGCCAGCAGCAAGGAAGACTATGGCTACACCTTC. Translating gives CASSKEDYGYTF.

The chain carries TRBV7-2 and TRBJ2-7; tentatively, D is TRBD2 (6 bases). The CDR3 is 15 residues long. Trimming stripped 4 bases from V and 5 bases from J, with 18 bases between. The germline V gene encodes CDR1 SGHTA and CDR2 FQGNSA. CDR3 bases: TGTGCCAGCAGCTACCTAGCGCCAGGCGTGGACGAGCAGTACTTC. It translates to CASSYLAPGVDEQYF.

This clonotype was counted a few times. The chain uses TRBV7-2 and TRBJ1-2; a possible D gene is TRBD1 (5 bases). Germline CDR1 SGHTA, CDR2 FQGNSA. CDR3 length equals 13 residues. V gave up 2 bases and J gave up 6 bases, with 10 bases separating them. The CDR3 is CASSLQGDNGYTF. The CDR3 nucleotides are TGTGCCAGCAGCTTACAAGGGGATAATGGCTACACCTTC.

V is TRBV20-1 and J is TRBJ1-2; D perhaps matches TRBD1 (5 bases). In germline, CDR1 is DFQATT, CDR2 SNEGSKA (reference sequence). V lost 5 bases, J lost 2 bases, and 12 bases lay in between. This CDR3 spans 13 amino acids. The CDR3 DNA follows: TGCAGTGCTTCCCAGGGAATGAACTATGGCTACACCTTC. It is translated as CSASQGMNYGYTF.

The gene calls are TRBV10-3 and TRBJ2-7, with D possibly matching TRBD1 (5 bases). V shed 0 bases and J shed 10 bases, with 10 bases lying between them. This CDR3 comprises 12 residues. Germline V lookup: CDR1 ENHRY, CDR2 SYGVKD. The DNA of the CDR3 is TGTGCCATCAGTGAGTCGGGGCAGACTCAGTACGTC. Translated: CAISESGQTQYV.

This chain joins TRBV7-9 and TRBJ2-5; TRBD2 is a possible D gene (6 bases). Germline values: CDR1 SEHNR, CDR2 FQNEAQ (reference sequence). Deletions cut 0 bases from V and 4 bases from J, with 15 bases between. CDR3 size: 16 residues. The CDR3: CASSLAGGRGTETQYF. The CDR3 region has the DNA TGTGCCAGCAGCTTAGCGGGAGGTCGGGGAACAGAGACCCAGTACTTC.

This clonotype was observed a few times. The chain links TRBV7-6 to TRBJ2-1; D perhaps matches TRBD1 (5 bases). Looked up from germline, CDR1 is SGHVS and CDR2 is FNYEAQ. The CDR3 length is 12 residues. Trimming removed 1 base at V and 15 bases at J, with 13 bases between. Here the CDR3 reads CASSLDRQRRFF. The CDR3 DNA reads TGTGCCAGCAGCTTAGACAGGCAACGGCGGTTCTTC.

V usage is TRBV2 and J usage is TRBJ2-1; TRBD2 agrees at 13 bases. The CDR3 is 15 residues long. V trimming: 6 bases; J trimming: 7 bases; junction bases outside the gene matches: 6. Germline CDR1 SNHLY, CDR2 FYNNEI. The CDR3 DNA is TGTGCCAGCAGGGAAACTAGCGGGGGGGGGAATGAGCAGTTCTTC. Its protein product is CASRETSGGGNEQFF.

The sample holds a few counts of this clonotype. The chain uses TRBV3-1 and TRBJ2-2; D may match TRBD1 or TRBD2 (5 bases each). The CDR3 has 15 amino acids. V dropped 1 base and J dropped 8 bases, with 14 bases sitting between them. Germline values: CDR1 LGHDT, CDR2 YNNKEL (reference sequence). CDR3: CASSQAGAMEGELFF. For the CDR3, the DNA is TGTGCCAGCAGCCAAGCCGGGGCTATGGAAGGGGAGCTGTTTTTT.

The genes are TRBV29-1 and TRBJ1-6; no firm D call. Trimming pared 6 bases from V and 8 bases from J, leaving 14 bases between. There are 13 residues in the CDR3. CDR1 is SQVTM, CDR2 ANQGSEA, per germline. The CDR3 is CSVRTDGDSPLHF. DNA for the CDR3: TGCAGCGTGCGTACGGACGGGGATTCACCCCTCCACTTT.

This clonotype was recorded many times. The V and J genes are TRBV7-2 and TRBJ2-4, with D uncertain. Looked up from germline, CDR1 is SGHTA and CDR2 is FQGNSA. The CDR3 is 12 residues long. Trimming removed 5 bases from V and 4 bases from J, with 6 bases in between. The CDR3 is CASSTRKNIQYF. The CDR3 DNA reads TGTGCCAGCAGCACGAGAAAAAACATTCAGTACTTC.

CDR3 coding DNA: TGCAGCGCCGGGGCCGAGAACACTGAAGCTTTCTTT. Its translation is CSAGAENTEAFF. The chain links TRBV29-1 to TRBJ1-1; weak D call: TRBD1 (5 bases). The germline gives CDR1 SQVTM, CDR2 ANQGSEA. This CDR3 region has 12 residues. V was shortened by 7 bases and J by 1 base, with 10 bases between the two germline ends.

This clonotype has only a few counts. This chain links TRBV6-2 or TRBV6-3 with TRBJ2-1; 12 bases are shared with TRBD2. The CDR3 is 15 residues long. The V segment lost 6 bases and the J segment 6 bases; nucleotides outside the gene matches: 6. The germline V gene encodes CDR1 MNHEY and CDR2 SVGEGT. The CDR3 nucleotides are TGTGCCAGCAGACGGGGACTAGCGGGCCTCAATGAGCAGTTCTTC. Translating gives CASRRGLAGLNEQFF.

The chain employs TRBV20-1 and TRBJ2-1; TRBD2 agrees at 7 bases. Trimming cost V 6 bases and J 6 bases; bases outside gene matches: 14. Germline loops: CDR1 DFQATT, CDR2 SNEGSKA (reference sequence). The CDR3 extends over 15 amino acids. The chain's CDR3 is CSAPGPRTSSNEQFF. CDR3 sequence (DNA): TGCAGTGCACCAGGCCCCAGGACTAGTTCCAATGAGCAGTTCTTC.

This clonotype was seen more than once but under ten times. This sequence joins TRBV14 and TRBJ2-7, with 7 positions matching TRBD1. The CDR3 contains 16 residues. Trimming took 4 bases from V and 0 from J; bases not matched to a gene: 9. CDR1 and CDR2 (germline): SGHDN, FVKESK. The CDR3 DNA follows: TGTGCCAGCAGCCTCCTGGACAGGACGCCCTCCTACGAGCAGTACTTC. Its translation is CASSLLDRTPSYEQYF.